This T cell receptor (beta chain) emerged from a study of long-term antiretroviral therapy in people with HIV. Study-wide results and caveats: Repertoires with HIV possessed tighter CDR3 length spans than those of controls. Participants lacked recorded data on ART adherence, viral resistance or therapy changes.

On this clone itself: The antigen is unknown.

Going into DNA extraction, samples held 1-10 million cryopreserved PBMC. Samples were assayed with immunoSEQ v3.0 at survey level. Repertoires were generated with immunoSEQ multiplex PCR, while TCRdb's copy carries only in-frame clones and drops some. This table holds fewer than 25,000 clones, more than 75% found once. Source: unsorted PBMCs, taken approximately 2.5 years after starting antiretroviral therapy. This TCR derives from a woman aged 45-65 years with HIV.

Written as DNA, the CDR3 is TGTGCCAGTAGTACCCTACAGGGCCTTGAAGCTTTCTTT. Translated: CASSTLQGLEAFF. This chain joins TRBV19 and TRBJ1-1, with D possibly matching TRBD1 (6 bases). The ends were cut back, 4 bases at V and 7 bases at J, with 13 bases in the middle. Germline loops: CDR1 LNHDA, CDR2 SQIVND (reference sequence). This CDR3 contains 13 residues.